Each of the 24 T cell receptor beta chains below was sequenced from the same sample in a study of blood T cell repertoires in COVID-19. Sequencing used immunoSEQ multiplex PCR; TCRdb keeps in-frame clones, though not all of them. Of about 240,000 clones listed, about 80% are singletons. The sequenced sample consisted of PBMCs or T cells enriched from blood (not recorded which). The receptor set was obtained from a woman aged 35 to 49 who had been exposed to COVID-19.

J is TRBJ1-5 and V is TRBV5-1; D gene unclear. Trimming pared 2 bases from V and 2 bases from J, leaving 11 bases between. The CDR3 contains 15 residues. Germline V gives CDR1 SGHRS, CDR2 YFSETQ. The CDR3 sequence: CASSLGVGGNQPQHF. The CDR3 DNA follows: TGCGCCAGCAGCTTAGGTGTAGGAGGCAATCAGCCCCAGCATTTT.

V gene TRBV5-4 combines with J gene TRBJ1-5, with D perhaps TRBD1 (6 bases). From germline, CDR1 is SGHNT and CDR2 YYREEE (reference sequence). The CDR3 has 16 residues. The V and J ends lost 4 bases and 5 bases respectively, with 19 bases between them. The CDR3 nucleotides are TGTGCCAGCAGCCCAGGCGGGGGGCTGGGAGATCAGCCCCAGCATTTT. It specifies CASSPGGGLGDQPQHF.

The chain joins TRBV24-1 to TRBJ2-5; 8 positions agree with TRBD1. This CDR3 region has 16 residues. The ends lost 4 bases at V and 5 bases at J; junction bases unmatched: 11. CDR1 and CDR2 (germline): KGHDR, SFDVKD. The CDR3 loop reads CATSDPRQGTRETQYF. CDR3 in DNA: TGTGCCACCAGTGACCCACGACAGGGGACCCGGGAGACCCAGTACTTC.

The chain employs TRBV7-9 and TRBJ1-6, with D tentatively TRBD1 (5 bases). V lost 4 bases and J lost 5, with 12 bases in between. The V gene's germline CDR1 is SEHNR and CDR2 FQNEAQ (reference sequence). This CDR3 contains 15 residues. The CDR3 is CASSSGGGDNSPLHF. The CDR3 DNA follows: TGTGCCAGCAGCTCTGGGGGGGGAGATAATTCACCCCTCCACTTT.

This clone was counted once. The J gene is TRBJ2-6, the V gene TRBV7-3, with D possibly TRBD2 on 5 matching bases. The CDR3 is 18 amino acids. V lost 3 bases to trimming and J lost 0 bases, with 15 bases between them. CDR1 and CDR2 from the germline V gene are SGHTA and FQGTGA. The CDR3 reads CASSFSPGSNSGANVLTF. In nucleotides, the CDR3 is TGTGCCAGCAGCTTTAGTCCGGGAAGCAACTCTGGGGCCAACGTCCTGACTTTC. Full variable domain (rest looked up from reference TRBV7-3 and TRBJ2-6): GAGVSQTPSNKVTEKGKYVELRCDPISGHTALYWYRQSLGQGPEFLIYFQGTGAADDSGLPNDRFFAVRPEGSVSTLKIQRTERGDSAVYLCASSFSPGSNSGANVLTFGAGSRLTVL.

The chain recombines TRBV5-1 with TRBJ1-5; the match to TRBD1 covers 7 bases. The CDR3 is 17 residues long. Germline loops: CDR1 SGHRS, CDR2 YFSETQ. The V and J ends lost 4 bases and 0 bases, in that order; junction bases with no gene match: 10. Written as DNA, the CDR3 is TGCGCCAGCAGCCCCCGGGACAGTAGTTATAGCAATCAGCCCCAGCATTTT. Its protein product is CASSPRDSSYSNQPQHF.

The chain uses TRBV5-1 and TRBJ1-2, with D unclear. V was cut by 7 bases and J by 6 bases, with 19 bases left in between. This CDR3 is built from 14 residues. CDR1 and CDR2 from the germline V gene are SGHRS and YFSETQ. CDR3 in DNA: TGCGCCAGCCGAATCCCGTACAGAACCGATGGCTACACCTTC. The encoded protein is CASRIPYRTDGYTF.

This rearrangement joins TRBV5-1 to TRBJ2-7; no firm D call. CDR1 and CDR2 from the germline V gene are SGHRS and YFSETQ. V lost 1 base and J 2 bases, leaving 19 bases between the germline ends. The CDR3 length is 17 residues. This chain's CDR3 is CASSLQDSGLGAYEQYF. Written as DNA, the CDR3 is TGCGCCAGCAGCTTGCAAGATTCGGGTCTCGGTGCCTACGAGCAGTACTTC.

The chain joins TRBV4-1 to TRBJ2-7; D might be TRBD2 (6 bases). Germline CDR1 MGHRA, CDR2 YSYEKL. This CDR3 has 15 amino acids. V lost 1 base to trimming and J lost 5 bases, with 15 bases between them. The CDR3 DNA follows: TGCGCCAGCAGCCAAGCCCCCTCTGGGGGGAACGAGCAGTACTTC. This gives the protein CASSQAPSGGNEQYF.

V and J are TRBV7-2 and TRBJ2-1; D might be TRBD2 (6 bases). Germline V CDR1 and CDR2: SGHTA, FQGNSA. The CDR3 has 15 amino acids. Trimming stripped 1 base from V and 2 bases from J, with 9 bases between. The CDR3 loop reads CASSLGGEPYNEQFF. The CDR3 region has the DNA TGTGCCAGCAGCTTAGGGGGGGAACCCTACAATGAGCAGTTCTTC.

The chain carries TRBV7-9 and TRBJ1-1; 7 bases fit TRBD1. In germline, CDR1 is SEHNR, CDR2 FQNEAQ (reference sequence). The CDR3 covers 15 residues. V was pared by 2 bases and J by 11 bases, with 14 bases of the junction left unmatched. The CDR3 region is CASSLQVTGPTGAFF. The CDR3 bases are TGTGCCAGCAGCTTACAGGTGACAGGGCCCACAGGGGCTTTCTTT.

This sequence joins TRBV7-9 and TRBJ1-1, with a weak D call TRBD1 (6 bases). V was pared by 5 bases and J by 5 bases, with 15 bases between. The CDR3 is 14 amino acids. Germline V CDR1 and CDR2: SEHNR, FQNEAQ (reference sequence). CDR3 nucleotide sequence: TGTGCCAGCAGCCTAGGAGGGGGTGGGACTGAAGCTTTCTTT. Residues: CASSLGGGGTEAFF. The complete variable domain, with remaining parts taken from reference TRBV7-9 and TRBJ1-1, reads DTGVSQNPRHKITKRGQNVTFRCDPISEHNRLYWYRQTLGQGPEFLTYFQNEAQLEKSRLLSDRFSAERPKGSFSTLEIQRTEQGDSAMYLCASSLGGGGTEAFFGQGTRLTVV.

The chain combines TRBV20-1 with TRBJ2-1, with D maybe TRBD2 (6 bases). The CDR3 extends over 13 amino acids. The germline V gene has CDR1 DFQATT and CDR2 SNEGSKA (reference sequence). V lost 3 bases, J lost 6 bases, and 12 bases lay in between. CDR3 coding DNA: TGCAGTGCTAGTTGGGGGGTTTCCAATGAGCAGTTCTTC. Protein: CSASWGVSNEQFF.

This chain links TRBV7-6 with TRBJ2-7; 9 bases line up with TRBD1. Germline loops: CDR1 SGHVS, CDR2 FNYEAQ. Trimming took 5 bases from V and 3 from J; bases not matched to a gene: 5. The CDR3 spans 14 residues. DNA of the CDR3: TGTGCCAGCAGCGCCGGGACAGGGAACTACGAGCAGTACTTC. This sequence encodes CASSAGTGNYEQYF.

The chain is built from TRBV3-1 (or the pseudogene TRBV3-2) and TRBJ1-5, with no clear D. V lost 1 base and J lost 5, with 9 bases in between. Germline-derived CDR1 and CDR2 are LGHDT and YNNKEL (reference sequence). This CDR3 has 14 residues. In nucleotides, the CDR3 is TGTGCCAGCAGCCAAGGGGAGAGTTATCAGCCCCAGCATTTT. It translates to CASSQGESYQPQHF.

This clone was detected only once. The CDR3 loop reads CAISTGQGNQPQHF. In nucleotides, the CDR3 is TGTGCCATCAGTACGGGACAGGGCAATCAGCCCCAGCATTTT. This chain joins TRBV10-3 and TRBJ1-5; 8 bases are shared with TRBD1. Germline loops: CDR1 ENHRY, CDR2 SYGVKD. V was clipped by 5 bases and J by 2 bases; unmatched bases: 2. This CDR3 is built from 14 residues.

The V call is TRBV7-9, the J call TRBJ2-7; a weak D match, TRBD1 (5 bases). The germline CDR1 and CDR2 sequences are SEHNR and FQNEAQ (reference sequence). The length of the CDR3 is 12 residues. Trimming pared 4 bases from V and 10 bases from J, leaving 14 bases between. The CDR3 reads CASSSSGRGQYF. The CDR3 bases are TGTGCCAGCAGCTCCTCCGGAAGGGGACAGTACTTC.

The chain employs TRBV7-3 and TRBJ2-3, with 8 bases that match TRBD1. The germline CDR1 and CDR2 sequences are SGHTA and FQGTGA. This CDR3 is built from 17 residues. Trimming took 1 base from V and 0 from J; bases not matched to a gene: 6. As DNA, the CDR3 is TGTGCCAGCAGCTTAATCGGACAGGGCGGAAGCACAGATACGCAGTATTTT. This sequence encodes CASSLIGQGGSTDTQYF.

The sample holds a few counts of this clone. For the CDR3, the DNA is TGTGCCAGTAGTTTGGCCGGGTTTGAAGAAGAGACTGAAGCTTTCTTT. As protein: CASSLAGFEEETEAFF. The chain couples TRBV19 to TRBJ1-1; unclear D gene. The CDR3 is 16 amino acids. Per germline, CDR1 LNHDA and CDR2 SQIVND (reference sequence). Trimming shortened V by 5 bases and J by 5 bases, and 21 bases separated the two germline ends.

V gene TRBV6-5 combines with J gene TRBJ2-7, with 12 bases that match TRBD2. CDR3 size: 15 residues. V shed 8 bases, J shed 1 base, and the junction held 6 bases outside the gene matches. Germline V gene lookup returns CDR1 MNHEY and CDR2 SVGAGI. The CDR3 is CASGLAGGPSYEQYF. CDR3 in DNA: TGTGCCAGCGGGCTAGCGGGGGGGCCATCCTACGAGCAGTACTTC.

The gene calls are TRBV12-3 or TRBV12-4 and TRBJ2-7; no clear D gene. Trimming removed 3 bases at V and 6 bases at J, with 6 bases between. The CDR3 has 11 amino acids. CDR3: CASSFVSEQYF. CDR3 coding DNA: TGTGCCAGCAGTTTCGTTTCCGAGCAGTACTTC.

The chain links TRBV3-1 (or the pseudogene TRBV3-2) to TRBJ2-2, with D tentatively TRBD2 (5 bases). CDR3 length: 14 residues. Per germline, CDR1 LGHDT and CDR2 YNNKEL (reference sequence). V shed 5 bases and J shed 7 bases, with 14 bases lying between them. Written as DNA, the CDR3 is TGTGCCAGCAGCGGCCCGGGGTTGGTCGGGGAGCTGTTTTTT. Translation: CASSGPGLVGELFF.

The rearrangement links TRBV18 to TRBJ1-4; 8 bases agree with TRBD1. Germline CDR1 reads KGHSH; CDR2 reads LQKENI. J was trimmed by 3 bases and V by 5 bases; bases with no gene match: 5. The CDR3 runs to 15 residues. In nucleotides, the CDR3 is TGTGCCAGCTCAAGAGGACAGGGACCTAATGAAAAACTGTTTTTT. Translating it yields CASSRGQGPNEKLFF.

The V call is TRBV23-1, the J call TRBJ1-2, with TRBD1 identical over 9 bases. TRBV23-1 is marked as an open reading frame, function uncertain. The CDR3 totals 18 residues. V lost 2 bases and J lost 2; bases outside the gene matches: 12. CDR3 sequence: CASSQNKEPGQGNYGYTF. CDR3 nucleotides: TGCGCCAGCAGTCAAAACAAAGAACCCGGACAGGGGAACTATGGCTACACCTTC.